This record covers a single T cell receptor beta chain. Gene-specific TRAV and TRBV primers were used for first-strand cDNA, covering alpha and beta chains. The PCR that amplified TCRs ran for 20 cycles, relying on a constant-region primer and a V-primer adapter. TCRdb reprocessed the reads via MiXCR and lists one record per CDR3 protein. This table has tens of thousands of distinct CDR3 sequences, more than 20% appearing once. The data are from a study of low-dose radiotherapy and immunotherapy resistance in tumors. On the study more broadly: Nivolumab was given to patients as a 240 mg flat dose every two weeks, and ipilimumab at 1 mg/kg every six weeks. Both were delivered intravenously. The study gave patients oral aspirin 300 mg daily for four cycles from cycle 1 day 1.

Time point in this sample: after trial treatment. Treatment of the sample: LDRT plus nivolumab, ipilimumab, low-dose cyclophosphamide and aspirin (RACIN trial). As their treatment, donors received nivolumab, ipilimumab, aspirin, low-dose cyclophosphamide and low-dose radiotherapy. Inclusion covered patients whose advanced solid tumors lacked tumor-infiltrating lymphocytes. The sequence derives from a female donor with ovarian cancer. This material consisted of PBMCs, taken after low-dose radiotherapy plus immunotherapy.

The CDR3, as DNA: TGTGCCAGCAGTTCAGCCGGGACCACAGATACGCAGTATTTT. Protein sequence: CASSSAGTTDTQYF. The chain combines TRBV28 with TRBJ2-3; D might be TRBD1 or TRBD2, each matching 5 bases. Deletions cut 4 bases from V and 2 bases from J, with 10 bases between. Germline lookup yields CDR1 MDHEN and CDR2 SYDVKM. CDR3 length: 14 amino acids.